These 12 T cell receptor beta chains came from one sample sequenced in a study of vaccination and CD4 T cells after COVID-19. No antigen is known for these receptors. The treatment is: roughly 10-day PBMC culture with coronavirus spike peptide pools or control peptides (ViraFEST assay). Once obtained from cultured CD4+ T cells, the DNA was sequenced using the Oncomine TCR Beta short-read assay. MiXCR was run by TCRdb on the PCR reads, yielding one entry per CDR3 protein. The profile covers about 15,000 distinct CDR3 sequences, with about four fifths appearing a single time and around 9.5% taken by the ten largest. Sequencing was performed on CD4+ T cells from blood, cultured in vitro, taken after SARS-CoV-2 vaccination. The source of these receptors is a human donor who received a COVID-19 vaccine.

The V gene is TRBV5-1, the J gene TRBJ2-7, with a weak D call TRBD2 (6 bases). Deletions cut 1 base from V and 2 bases from J, with 13 bases between. Germline V gene data show CDR1 as SGHRS and CDR2 as YFSETQ. This CDR3 has 15 amino acids. CDR3 sequence reads: CASSLRLASPYEQYF. In nucleotides, the CDR3 is TGCGCCAGCAGCTTGAGGCTAGCGAGCCCCTACGAGCAGTACTTC.

The CDR3 loop is CASRADSNQPQHF. CDR3 nucleotides: TGTGCCAGCAGGGCTGACAGTAATCAGCCCCAGCATTTT. V gene TRBV2 combines with J gene TRBJ1-5; a weak D match, TRBD1 (5 bases). V was clipped by 6 bases and J by 4 bases, with 10 bases between them. Germline V gene sequence: CDR1 SNHLY, CDR2 FYNNEI. This CDR3 spans 13 amino acids.

The CDR3 reads CASERQGRGNIQYF. As DNA, the CDR3 is TGTGCCAGCGAGAGACAGGGAAGGGGAAACATTCAGTACTTC. The chain carries TRBV2 and TRBJ2-4; 7 positions match TRBD1. Per the germline V gene, CDR1 is SNHLY and CDR2 is FYNNEI. Trimming took 8 bases from V and 6 from J; bases not matched to a gene: 10. The CDR3 is 14 residues long.

This chain connects TRBV5-4 to TRBJ2-3, with 13 bases lining up with TRBD2. Germline V gene data show CDR1 as SGHNT and CDR2 as YYREEE (reference sequence). The length of the CDR3 is 18 residues. V lost 4 bases, J lost 4 bases, and 12 bases stayed unmatched. The CDR3 coding sequence is TGTGCCAGCAGCGGAAGACTAGCGGGGGGAACCTTTGCAGATACGCAGTATTTT. Its translation: CASSGRLAGGTFADTQYF.

The genes are TRBV20-1 and TRBJ2-3, with 11 bases aligning to TRBD1. Losses at the gene ends were 5 bases for V and 5 bases for J; bases not matched to a gene: 9. The CDR3 length is 15 residues. Germline V gene lookup returns CDR1 DFQATT and CDR2 SNEGSKA (reference sequence). This CDR3 reads CSAEVPGQGGDTQYF. As DNA, the CDR3 is TGCAGTGCTGAAGTTCCGGGACAGGGGGGAGATACGCAGTATTTT.

This clonotype was recorded only once. This rearrangement joins TRBV20-1 to TRBJ2-5, with 8 bases aligning to TRBD2. This CDR3 is 15 amino acids long. Germline V gene lookup returns CDR1 DFQATT and CDR2 SNEGSKA (reference sequence). The V gene end was trimmed by 2 bases and the J gene end by 4 bases; junction bases not matched to a gene: 9. CDR3 protein: CSARRVAGNSETQYF. The CDR3 bases are TGCAGTGCTAGACGGGTAGCGGGGAACTCAGAGACCCAGTACTTC.

CDR3 region: CASSMGQGYHEQYF. Written as DNA, the CDR3 is TGTGCCAGCAGCATGGGACAGGGATATCACGAGCAGTACTTC. The chain uses TRBV21-1 and TRBJ2-7; the table assigns TRBD1, which was not confirmed against the DNA. TRBV21-1 is a documented pseudogene. The CDR3 contains 14 residues.

This chain joins TRBV6-5 and TRBJ2-3, with D uncertain. Germline V gene lookup returns CDR1 MNHEY and CDR2 SVGAGI. Trimming pared 4 bases from V and 8 bases from J, leaving 16 bases between. CDR3 size: 14 residues. Here the CDR3 reads CASSLRHPPRTQYF. The CDR3 DNA follows: TGTGCCAGCAGTTTGAGGCACCCCCCTCGTACGCAGTATTTT.

This clonotype was counted only a few times. The chain links TRBV21-1 to TRBJ1-1. TRBV21-1 is flagged as a pseudogene. The CDR3 spans 14 residues. CDR3 nucleotide sequence: TGTGCCAGCAGCAAGGGCAACATGAACACTGAAGCTTTCTTT. As protein: CASSKGNMNTEAFF.

This chain connects TRBV6-1 to TRBJ1-5; tentative D call: TRBD1 (6 bases). Trimming stripped 4 bases from V and 0 bases from J, with 7 bases between. Looked up from germline, CDR1 is MNHNS and CDR2 is SASEGT. The CDR3 runs to 14 residues. CDR3 coding DNA: TGTGCCAGCAGTGCAGGGGATAGCAATCAGCCCCAGCATTTT. Amino acid sequence: CASSAGDSNQPQHF.

This clonotype was seen just once. V gene TRBV20-1 combines with J gene TRBJ1-2; no definite D call. V shed 3 bases and J shed 2 bases, with 10 bases lying between them. CDR3 length equals 13 residues. Germline CDR1 is DFQATT and CDR2 is SNEGSKA (reference sequence). The CDR3 sequence is CSASLPSNYGYTF. In DNA, the CDR3 is TGCAGTGCTAGCCTCCCGTCCAACTATGGCTACACCTTC.

V and J are TRBV12-3 or TRBV12-4 and TRBJ2-6, with D possibly matching TRBD2 (5 bases). V was clipped by 6 bases and J by 0 bases, with 9 bases between them. This CDR3 region has 15 residues. The CDR3 region has the DNA TGTGCCAGCAGCCCCGAGGGCTCTGGGGCCAACGTCCTGACTTTC. Translating it yields CASSPEGSGANVLTF.